The 24 T cell receptor beta chains reported below all come from one sample, sequenced in a study of blood T cell repertoires in COVID-19. Here immunoSEQ multiplex PCR was the method, and the copy in TCRdb shows in-frame clones only, minus some. The sample holds some 35,000 clones, about 91% seen once. Sample: peripheral blood. The source of these receptors is a human donor in a cohort sampled during active COVID-19.

This chain links TRBV11-2 with TRBJ2-3; 13 bases match TRBD2. After removal of 0 bases from V and 8 bases from J, the junction contained 8 bases not matched to a gene. This CDR3 spans 17 amino acids. Looked up from germline, CDR1 is SGHAT and CDR2 is FQNNGV. In nucleotides, the CDR3 is TGTGCCAGCAGCTTAGACACTAGCGGGAGGGCCTTGGCTACGCAGTATTTT. Its translation is CASSLDTSGRALATQYF.

On this clone: Other DNA sequences in this specimen translate into the identical CDR3. V usage is TRBV25-1 and J usage is TRBJ2-2, with TRBD1 identical over 7 bases. CDR3 size: 13 residues. From germline, CDR1 is MGHDK and CDR2 SYGVNS. Unmatched junction bases numbered 5, after V lost 8 bases and J lost 5 bases. DNA for the CDR3: TGTGCCAGCTCCGGGACAGCAACCGGGGAGCTGTTTTTT. Its protein is CASSGTATGELFF.

The gene calls are TRBV19 and TRBJ2-3; 9 bases align to TRBD2. The CDR3 totals 15 residues. Germline trimming cut 3 bases from V and 3 bases from J; bases unmatched to any gene: 4. The V gene's germline CDR1 is LNHDA and CDR2 SQIVND (reference sequence). CDR3 bases: TGTGCCAGTAGTATCGGACTAGCGACGACAGATACGCAGTATTTT. Amino acid sequence: CASSIGLATTDTQYF.

The genes are TRBV28 and TRBJ2-6, with D possibly matching TRBD1 (6 bases). There are 17 residues in the CDR3. V lost 5 bases and J lost 5, with 19 bases in between. The V gene's germline CDR1 is MDHEN and CDR2 SYDVKM. The CDR3 sequence is CASSNPGVGLRANVLTF. In DNA, the CDR3 is TGTGCCAGCAGTAACCCAGGGGTGGGGCTGAGGGCCAACGTCCTGACTTTC.

This clone was counted a single time. The chain has TRBV19 and TRBJ2-2; a possible D gene is TRBD1 (5 bases). The CDR3 has 15 residues. Germline assignment: CDR1 LNHDA and CDR2 SQIVND (reference sequence). Trimming cost V 2 bases and J 8 bases, with 15 bases left between them. In DNA, the CDR3 is TGTGCCAGTAGTATATTCGGGCAGGGCACAGGGGAGCTGTTTTTT. Amino acid sequence: CASSIFGQGTGELFF.

CDR3 protein: CASRRQAQAFF. Written as DNA, the CDR3 is TGTGCCAGCAGAAGACAAGCCCAAGCTTTCTTT. The chain employs TRBV12-3 or TRBV12-4 and TRBJ1-1; D is unresolved. V lost 6 bases, J lost 9 bases, and 11 bases lay in between. This CDR3 has 11 amino acids.

The chain links TRBV7-3 to TRBJ2-1, with 8 bases that match TRBD2. With V trimmed by 5 bases and J by 3 bases, 9 bases remained unmatched. The CDR3 extends over 16 amino acids. CDR1 SGHTA and CDR2 FQGTGA come from the germline V gene. CDR3 bases: TGTGCCAGCAGCCCAGGCACTAGCGGAAACTACAATGAGCAGTTCTTC. It codes for CASSPGTSGNYNEQFF.

V is TRBV27 and J is TRBJ2-7; 9 bases align to TRBD1. The trim removed 5 bases at V and 5 bases at J, leaving 16 bases unmatched. This CDR3 region has 17 residues. Germline-derived CDR1 and CDR2 are MNHEY and SMNVEV (reference sequence). The chain's CDR3 is CASSPLPLGQGHHEQYF. The CDR3 DNA reads TGTGCCAGCAGTCCACTCCCGCTGGGACAGGGTCACCACGAGCAGTACTTC.

This clone was observed a few times. The chain links TRBV6-5 to TRBJ2-2, with 7 positions matching TRBD1. This CDR3 spans 15 amino acids. The V gene end was trimmed by 7 bases and the J gene end by 0 bases; junction bases not matched to a gene: 5. Germline CDR1 MNHEY, CDR2 SVGAGI. The CDR3 is CASIIRGTNTGELFF. As DNA, the CDR3 is TGTGCCAGCATCATCAGGGGGACGAACACCGGGGAGCTGTTTTTT.

The rearrangement joins TRBV28 to TRBJ2-7; TRBD2 is a possible D gene (5 bases). The CDR3 spans 11 residues. Trimming removed 8 bases from V and 3 bases from J, with 8 bases in between. Looked up from germline, CDR1 is MDHEN and CDR2 is SYDVKM. The CDR3 coding sequence is TGTGCCAGCGATCGGGGCTACGAGCAGTACTTC. Encoded protein: CASDRGYEQYF.

V and J are TRBV11-2 and TRBJ2-3; D is perhaps TRBD2 (5 bases). Germline V gene sequence: CDR1 SGHAT, CDR2 FQNNGV. The ends were cut back, 0 bases at V and 0 bases at J, with 19 bases in the middle. This CDR3 region has 19 residues. The DNA for the CDR3 is TGTGCCAGCAGCTTAGAAGGTTCGGGGAGATACATAAGCACAGATACGCAGTATTTT. It codes for CASSLEGSGRYISTDTQYF.

This clone showed up just a few times. The chain carries TRBV9 and TRBJ1-1; 9 bases agree with TRBD1. This CDR3 is 17 amino acids long. V shed 0 bases and J 0 bases; nucleotides not matched to a gene: 6. Germline CDR1 reads SGDLS; CDR2 reads YYNGEE. The CDR3 sequence is CASSVGTGAGVNTEAFF. CDR3 DNA: TGTGCCAGCAGCGTAGGGACAGGGGCCGGAGTGAACACTGAAGCTTTCTTT.

V gene TRBV6-5 combines with J gene TRBJ1-2; the match to TRBD1 covers 9 bases. Germline V CDR1 and CDR2: MNHEY, SVGAGI. Trimming cost V 7 bases and J 7 bases; bases outside gene matches: 10. This CDR3 contains 14 residues. CDR3 sequence reads: CASKDRDRVRGYTF. The CDR3, as DNA: TGTGCCAGCAAGGACCGGGACAGGGTCCGTGGCTACACCTTC.

The V and J genes are TRBV28 and TRBJ2-2, with 7 bases aligning to TRBD2. The germline V gene has CDR1 MDHEN and CDR2 SYDVKM. Losses at the gene ends were 6 bases for V and 0 bases for J; bases not matched to a gene: 7. This CDR3 is 16 amino acids long. The CDR3 reads CASRVAGGPNTGELFF. DNA of the CDR3: TGTGCCAGCAGGGTAGCGGGCGGACCGAACACCGGGGAGCTGTTTTTT.

The gene calls are TRBV30 and TRBJ1-6; TRBD1 is a possible D gene (5 bases). Germline CDR1 GTSNPN, CDR2 SVGIG (reference sequence). V was clipped by 0 bases and J by 4 bases, with 10 bases between them. CDR3 size: 15 residues. The CDR3 spells CAWSVRGIYNSPLHF. The CDR3 DNA reads as TGTGCCTGGAGTGTACGGGGGATTTATAATTCACCCCTCCACTTT.

The chain couples TRBV7-3 to TRBJ2-7, with a tentative D call TRBD2 (5 bases). The CDR3 loop spans 16 amino acids. Germline V gene lookup returns CDR1 SGHTA and CDR2 FQGTGA. Trimming took off 2 bases at V and 4 bases at J, with 18 bases between the two ends. The CDR3 bases are TGTGCCAGCAGCTTAGGTGGGGTAGAGGGTCCATACGAGCAGTACTTC. Residues: CASSLGGVEGPYEQYF. Filled out from reference TRBV7-3 and TRBJ2-7, the complete variable domain reads GAGVSQTPSNKVTEKGKYVELRCDPISGHTALYWYRQSLGQGPEFLIYFQGTGAADDSGLPNDRFFAVRPEGSVSTLKIQRTERGDSAVYLCASSLGGVEGPYEQYFGPGTRLTVT.

This clone appeared a single time. This rearrangement joins TRBV5-1 to TRBJ2-7; 9 nucleotides agree with TRBD2. The CDR3 is made up of 14 amino acids. Trimming removed 6 bases from V and 4 bases from J; junction bases left unmatched: 8. The germline V gene has CDR1 SGHRS and CDR2 YFSETQ. The CDR3 region has the DNA TGCGCCAGCACCCCCGCGGGGGGGACTTACGAGCAGTACTTC. It codes for CASTPAGGTYEQYF.

The chain combines TRBV5-1 with TRBJ1-2; 7 bases fit TRBD1. The length of the CDR3 is 16 residues. The V and J ends lost 0 bases and 1 base, in that order; junction bases with no gene match: 6. CDR1 and CDR2 (germline): SGHRS, YFSETQ. The CDR3 spells CASSLEGRGSNYGYTF. The CDR3, as DNA: TGCGCCAGCAGCTTGGAGGGCAGGGGGAGTAACTATGGCTACACCTTC.

V gene TRBV6-5 combines with J gene TRBJ2-3, with TRBD1 identical over 7 bases. CDR3 length: 14 amino acids. V was clipped by 7 bases and J by 9 bases; unmatched bases: 13. Germline loops: CDR1 MNHEY, CDR2 SVGAGI. The CDR3 sequence: CASTPRWDSDTQYF. The CDR3 DNA reads TGTGCCAGCACCCCAAGGTGGGACAGCGACACGCAGTATTTT.

V usage is TRBV2 and J usage is TRBJ2-5, with 8 bases matching TRBD2. This CDR3 spans 11 amino acids. CDR1 is SNHLY, CDR2 FYNNEI, per germline. With V trimmed by 8 bases and J by 5 bases, 1 base remained unmatched. Here the CDR3 reads CASRGGETQYF. For the CDR3, the DNA is TGTGCCAGCCGGGGGGGGGAGACCCAGTACTTC.

V is TRBV19 and J is TRBJ1-2; 7 nucleotides agree with TRBD1. The CDR3 is 16 amino acids. V was clipped by 5 bases and J by 1 base; unmatched bases: 10. Germline CDR1 and CDR2: LNHDA and SQIVND (reference sequence). The chain's CDR3 is CASSPRQGNINYGYTF. CDR3 DNA sequence: TGTGCCAGTAGTCCAAGACAGGGAAACATTAACTATGGCTACACCTTC. The full variable domain, with the rest looked up from reference TRBV19 and TRBJ1-2, is DGGITQSPKYLFRKEGQNVTLSCEQNLNHDAMYWYRQDPGQGLRLIYYSQIVNDFQKGDIAEGYSVSREKKESFPLTVTSAQKNPTAFYLCASSPRQGNINYGYTFGSGTRLTVV.

This clone was picked up one time. The chain couples TRBV6-1 to TRBJ2-3, with D tentatively TRBD2 (6 bases). Germline assignment: CDR1 MNHNS and CDR2 SASEGT. The CDR3 consists of 16 residues. Trimming left V 4 bases short and J 2 bases short, with 16 bases between. DNA of the CDR3: TGTGCCAGCAGTGTATGGGGGGTAGAGTACACAGATACGCAGTATTTT. Translated: CASSVWGVEYTDTQYF.

The chain carries TRBV19 and TRBJ2-2; D might be TRBD1 (5 bases). The CDR3 contains 14 residues. Trimming stripped 6 bases from V and 3 bases from J, with 11 bases between. Germline CDR1 and CDR2: LNHDA and SQIVND (reference sequence). The DNA of the CDR3 is TGTGCCAGTAGGGATCCAGGGCACACCGGGGAGCTGTTTTTT. Amino acid sequence: CASRDPGHTGELFF.

The chain carries TRBV12-3 or TRBV12-4 and TRBJ1-1; tentatively, D is TRBD1 (5 bases). This CDR3 spans 13 amino acids. Trimming left V 4 bases short and J 4 bases short, with 10 bases between. CDR3 bases: TGTGCCAGCAGTTGGGGGGGGAGCACTGAAGCTTTCTTT. Translated, it gives CASSWGGSTEAFF.